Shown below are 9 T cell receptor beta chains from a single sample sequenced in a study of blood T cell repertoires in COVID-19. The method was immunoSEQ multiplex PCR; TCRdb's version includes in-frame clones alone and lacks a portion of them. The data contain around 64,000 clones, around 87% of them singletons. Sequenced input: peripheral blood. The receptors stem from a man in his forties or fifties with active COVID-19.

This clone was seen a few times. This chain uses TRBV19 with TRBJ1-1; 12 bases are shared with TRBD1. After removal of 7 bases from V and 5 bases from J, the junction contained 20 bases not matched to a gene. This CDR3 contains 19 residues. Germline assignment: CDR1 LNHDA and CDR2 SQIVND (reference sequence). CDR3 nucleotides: TGTGCCAGTATGGGGTTGCCCGGGACAGGGGGCCCGAAGGGGACTGAAGCTTTCTTT. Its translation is CASMGLPGTGGPKGTEAFF.

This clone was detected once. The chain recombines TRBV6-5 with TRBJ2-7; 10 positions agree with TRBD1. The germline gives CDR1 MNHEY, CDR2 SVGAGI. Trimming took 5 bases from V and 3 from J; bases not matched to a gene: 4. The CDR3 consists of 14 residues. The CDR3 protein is CASSLGQGVYEQYF. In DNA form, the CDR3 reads TGTGCCAGCAGTCTTGGACAGGGGGTCTACGAGCAGTACTTC.

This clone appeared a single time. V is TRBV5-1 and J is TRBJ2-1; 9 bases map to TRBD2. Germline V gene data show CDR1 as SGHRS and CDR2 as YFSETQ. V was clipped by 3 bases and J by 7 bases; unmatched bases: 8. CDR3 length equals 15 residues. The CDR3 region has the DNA TGCGCCAGCAGCTGGGGGACTAGCATTCAAAATGAGCAGTTCTTC. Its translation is CASSWGTSIQNEQFF.

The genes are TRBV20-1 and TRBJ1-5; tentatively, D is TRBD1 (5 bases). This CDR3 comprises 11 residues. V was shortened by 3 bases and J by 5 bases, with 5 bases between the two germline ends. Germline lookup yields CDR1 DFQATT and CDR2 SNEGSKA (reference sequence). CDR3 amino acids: CSASRDQPQHF. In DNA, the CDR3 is TGCAGTGCTAGCAGGGATCAGCCCCAGCATTTT.

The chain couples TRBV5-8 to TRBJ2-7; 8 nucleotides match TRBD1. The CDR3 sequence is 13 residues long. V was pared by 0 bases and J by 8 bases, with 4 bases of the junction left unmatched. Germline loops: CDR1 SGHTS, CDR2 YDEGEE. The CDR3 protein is CASSLVRDRQQYF. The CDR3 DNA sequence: TGTGCCAGCAGCTTGGTTCGGGACAGGCAGCAGTACTTC.

The chain's CDR3 is CASSTDRGRSGANVLTF. The CDR3 DNA reads as TGTGCCAGTAGTACCGACAGGGGCCGCTCTGGGGCCAACGTCCTGACTTTC. The chain uses TRBV19 and TRBJ2-6, with TRBD1 identical over 8 bases. This CDR3 is 17 amino acids long. J was trimmed by 0 bases and V by 4 bases; bases with no gene match: 5. Germline values: CDR1 LNHDA, CDR2 SQIVND (reference sequence).

CDR3 sequence (DNA): TGTGCCAGCAGTTACTCGGCAGGGCGCACTGAAGCTTTCTTT. It specifies CASSYSAGRTEAFF. The rearrangement uses TRBV6-5 and TRBJ1-1, with a weak D call TRBD1 (5 bases). The CDR3 totals 14 residues. Trimming left V 0 bases short and J 4 bases short, with 9 bases between. From germline, CDR1 is MNHEY and CDR2 SVGAGI.

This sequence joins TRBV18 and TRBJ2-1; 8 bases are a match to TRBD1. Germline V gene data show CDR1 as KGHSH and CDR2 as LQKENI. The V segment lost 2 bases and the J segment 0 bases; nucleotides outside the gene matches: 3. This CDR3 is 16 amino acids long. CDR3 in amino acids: CASSPWTGSSYNEQFF. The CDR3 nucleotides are TGTGCCAGCTCACCATGGACAGGGAGCTCCTACAATGAGCAGTTCTTC.

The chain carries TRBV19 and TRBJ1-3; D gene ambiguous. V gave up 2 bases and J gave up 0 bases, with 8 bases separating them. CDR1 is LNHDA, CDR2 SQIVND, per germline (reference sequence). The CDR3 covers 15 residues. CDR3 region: CASSIRGNSGNTIYF. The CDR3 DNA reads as TGTGCCAGTAGTATACGCGGCAACTCTGGAAACACCATATATTTT.